The present TCR beta chain was sequenced within a study of cytomegalovirus exposure and HLA in healthy donors. Broader study findings: Despite most TCR sequences being rare, some public TCRs occurred in many donors. Beyond CMV serostatus, there was no information to go on about immune exposure.

Vbeta (60) and Jbeta (13) primers were used in the PCR. Clones were read by immunoSEQ multiplex PCR, and TCRdb kept only the in-frame ones, dropping some. The data show about 120,000 clones, 50% to 65% seen once. Comments on this clone: The target antigen is unknown.

This CDR3 is built from 16 residues. The V gene end was trimmed by 5 bases and the J gene end by 0 bases; junction bases not matched to a gene: 9. The germline gives CDR1 MDHEN, CDR2 SYDVKM. The sample was PBMCs. The TCR sequence derives from a middle-aged woman in good health and CMV-seropositive. The chain uses TRBV28 and TRBJ1-1, with TRBD1 identical over 7 bases. CDR3 sequence: CASSLSTGVMNTEAFF. CDR3 in DNA: TGTGCCAGCAGTCTTTCAACAGGGGTAATGAACACTGAAGCTTTCTTT.